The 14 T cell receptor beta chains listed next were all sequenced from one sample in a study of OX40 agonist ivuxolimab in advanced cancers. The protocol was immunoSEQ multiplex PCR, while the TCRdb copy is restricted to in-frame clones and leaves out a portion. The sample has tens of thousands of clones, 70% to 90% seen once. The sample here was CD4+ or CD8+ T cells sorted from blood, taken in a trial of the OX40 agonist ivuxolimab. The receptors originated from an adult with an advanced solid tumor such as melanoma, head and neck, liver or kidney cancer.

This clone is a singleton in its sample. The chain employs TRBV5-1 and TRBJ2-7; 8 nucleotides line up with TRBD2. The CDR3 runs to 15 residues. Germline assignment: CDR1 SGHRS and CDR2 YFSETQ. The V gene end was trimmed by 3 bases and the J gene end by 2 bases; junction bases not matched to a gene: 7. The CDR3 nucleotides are TGCGCCAGCAGCTCTCGGGGGGGCTTTCCCTACGAGCAGTACTTC. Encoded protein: CASSSRGGFPYEQYF.

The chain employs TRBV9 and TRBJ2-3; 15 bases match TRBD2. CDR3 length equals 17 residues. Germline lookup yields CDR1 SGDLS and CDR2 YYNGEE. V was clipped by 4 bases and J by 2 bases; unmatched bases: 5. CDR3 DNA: TGTGCCAGCAGCACAGGACTAGCGGGGGGGTTCACAGATACGCAGTATTTT. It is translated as CASSTGLAGGFTDTQYF. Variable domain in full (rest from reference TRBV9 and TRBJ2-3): DSGVTQTPKHLITATGQRVTLRCSPRSGDLSVYWYQQSLDQGLQFLIQYYNGEERAKGNILERFSAQQFPDLHSELNLSSLELGDSALYFCASSTGLAGGFTDTQYFGPGTRLTVL.

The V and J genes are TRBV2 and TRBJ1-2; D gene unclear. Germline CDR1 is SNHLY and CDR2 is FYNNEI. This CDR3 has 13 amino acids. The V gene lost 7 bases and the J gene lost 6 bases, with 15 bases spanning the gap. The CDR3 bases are TGTGCCAGCACACCGTCGTTAGACCATGGCTACACCTTC. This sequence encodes CASTPSLDHGYTF.

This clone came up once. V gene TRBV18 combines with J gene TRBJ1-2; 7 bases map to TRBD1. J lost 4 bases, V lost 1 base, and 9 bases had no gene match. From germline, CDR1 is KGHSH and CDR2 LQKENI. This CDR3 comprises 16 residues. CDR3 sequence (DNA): TGTGCCAGCTCACCACTGGGTCAGGGGGTCTCCTATGGCTACACCTTC. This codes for CASSPLGQGVSYGYTF. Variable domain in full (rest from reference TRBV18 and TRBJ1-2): NAGVMQNPRHLVRRRGQEARLRCSPMKGHSHVYWYRQLPEEGLKFMVYLQKENIIDESGMPKERFSAEFPKEGPSILRIQQVVRGDSAAYFCASSPLGQGVSYGYTFGSGTRLTVV.

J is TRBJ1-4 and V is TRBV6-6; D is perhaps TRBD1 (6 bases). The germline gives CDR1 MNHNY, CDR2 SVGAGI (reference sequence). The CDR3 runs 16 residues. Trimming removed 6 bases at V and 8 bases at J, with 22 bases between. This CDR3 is CASSRPKTGRYEKLFF. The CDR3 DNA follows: TGTGCCAGCAGCCGCCCCAAAACAGGGAGGTACGAAAAACTGTTTTTT.

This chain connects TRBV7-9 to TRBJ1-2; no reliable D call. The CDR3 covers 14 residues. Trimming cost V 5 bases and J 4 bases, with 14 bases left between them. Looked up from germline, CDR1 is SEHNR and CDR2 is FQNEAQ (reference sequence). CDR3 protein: CASSLSQIFYGYTF. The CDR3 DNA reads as TGTGCCAGCAGCCTGTCCCAGATATTCTATGGCTACACCTTC.

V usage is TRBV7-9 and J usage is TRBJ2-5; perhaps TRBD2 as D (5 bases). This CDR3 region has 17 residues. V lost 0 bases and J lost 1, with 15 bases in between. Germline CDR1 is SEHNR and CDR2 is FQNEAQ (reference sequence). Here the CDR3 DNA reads TGTGCCAGCAGCTTAGCGAGGACGGGAACATCCCAAGAGACCCAGTACTTC. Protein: CASSLARTGTSQETQYF. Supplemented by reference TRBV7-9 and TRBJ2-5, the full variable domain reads DTGVSQNPRHKITKRGQNVTFRCDPISEHNRLYWYRQTLGQGPEFLTYFQNEAQLEKSRLLSDRFSAERPKGSFSTLEIQRTEQGDSAMYLCASSLARTGTSQETQYFGPGTRLLVL.

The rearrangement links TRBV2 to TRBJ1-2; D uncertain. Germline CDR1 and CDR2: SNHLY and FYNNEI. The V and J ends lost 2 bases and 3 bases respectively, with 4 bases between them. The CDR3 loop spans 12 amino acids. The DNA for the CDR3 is TGTGCCAGCAGTGAACCTGACTATGGCTACACCTTC. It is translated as CASSEPDYGYTF. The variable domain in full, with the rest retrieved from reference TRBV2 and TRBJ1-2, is EPEVTQTPSHQVTQMGQEVILRCVPISNHLYFYWYRQILGQKVEFLVSFYNNEISEKSEIFDDQFSVERPDGSNFTLKIRSTKLEDSAMYFCASSEPDYGYTFGSGTRLTVV.

CDR3 sequence (DNA): TGTGCCAGCAGCCCCGCCGCGGGGGCTGGCACCGGGGAGCTGTTTTTT. It is translated as CASSPAAGAGTGELFF. The V and J genes are TRBV7-2 and TRBJ2-2, with D possibly matching TRBD2 (7 bases). The V end was cut by 5 bases, the J end by 4 bases, with 17 bases between. The CDR3 covers 16 residues. CDR1 and CDR2 from the germline V gene are SGHTA and FQGNSA.

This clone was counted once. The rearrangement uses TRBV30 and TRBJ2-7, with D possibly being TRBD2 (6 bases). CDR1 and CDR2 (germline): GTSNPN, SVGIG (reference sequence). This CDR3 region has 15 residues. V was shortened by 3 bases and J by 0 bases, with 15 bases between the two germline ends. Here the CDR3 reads CAWSPGGLPSYEQYF. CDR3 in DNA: TGTGCCTGGAGCCCCGGGGGTCTCCCCTCCTACGAGCAGTACTTC.

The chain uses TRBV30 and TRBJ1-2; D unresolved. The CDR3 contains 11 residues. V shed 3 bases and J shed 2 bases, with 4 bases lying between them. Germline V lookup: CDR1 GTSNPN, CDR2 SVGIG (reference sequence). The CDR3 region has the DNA TGTGCCTGGAGCCGAAACTATGGCTACACCTTC. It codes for CAWSRNYGYTF.

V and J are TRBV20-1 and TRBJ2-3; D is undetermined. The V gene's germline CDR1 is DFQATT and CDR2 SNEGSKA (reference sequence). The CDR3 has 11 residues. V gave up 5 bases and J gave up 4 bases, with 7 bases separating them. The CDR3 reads CSASLADTQYF. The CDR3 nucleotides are TGCAGTGCTTCCCTAGCAGATACGCAGTATTTT.

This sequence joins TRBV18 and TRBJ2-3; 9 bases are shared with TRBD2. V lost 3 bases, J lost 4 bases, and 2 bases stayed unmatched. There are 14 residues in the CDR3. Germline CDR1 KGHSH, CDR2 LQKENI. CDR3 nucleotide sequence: TGTGCCAGCTCACCGGGACTAGCAGCAGATACGCAGTATTTT. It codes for CASSPGLAADTQYF.

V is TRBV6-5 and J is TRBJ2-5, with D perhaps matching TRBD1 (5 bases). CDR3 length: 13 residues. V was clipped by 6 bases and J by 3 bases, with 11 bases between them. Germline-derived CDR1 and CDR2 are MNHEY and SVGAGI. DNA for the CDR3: TGTGCCAGCAGCAAGACAGAAAAAGAGACCCAGTACTTC. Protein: CASSKTEKETQYF.